This TCR beta chain emerged from a study of blood T cell repertoires in COVID-19 (dated by TCRdb to about 2020). Regarding the research as a whole: Samples from collaborators originated in the United States, Italy and Spain and spanned both the acute and convalescent phases of COVID-19. HLA class I and class II types, where available, came from metadata supplied by the sample provider rather than from assay-based typing. Sample metadata almost always included a de-identified subject ID, COVID-19 status, age in years and sex. A freely available public database, intended as a resource for researchers studying the immune response to SARS-CoV-2, is where the repertoires were released. The material from the prospective study consisted of cDNA or gDNA derived from T cells, B-cell-depleted T cells, or PBMCs. Samples came from the ongoing ImmuneRACE study (first 160 participants) plus 1,254 subjects from 6 global collaborators. Subjects who had been exposed to COVID-19, were actively infected with it, or had recovered from it provided the deeply sampled blood TCRbeta repertoires that made up the dataset. Overall study results and their limits: The quantity of clinical and demographic metadata differed by source and by participant and was supplied without curation.

TCRbeta CDR3 regions were amplified from genomic DNA by means of the immunoSEQ Assay, a bias-controlled multiplex PCR. The original pipeline was this. The number of nucleated cells in each sample was estimated by amplification of reference gene primers within the assay. To quantify the absolute abundance of each unique TCRbeta CDR3 rearrangement, sequence reads were collapsed and filtered. For each sample, productive Simpson clonality was calculated as the square root of Simpson's diversity index over productive rearrangements. As stored in TCRdb, this immuneACCESS dataset retains in-frame rearrangements with V and J assigned. A fraction of the clones does not appear; measured against another copy, unresolved V genes explain less than half of the discrepancy, and the remainder lacks a known reason. D and trimming come from the DNA, and the V and J calls and clone size come from that table. The sample profile shows 200,000 or so clones; 65% to 85% of them were found once. Less than 11% of the sample lies in the top ten.

The trim is 7 bases for V and 6 bases for J, with a gap of 22 bases between the germline ends. The CDR3 starts with the cysteine, ends with the phenylalanine, and has 15 residues. The sequence is cut down to CDR3 DNA, 45 bases in frame from base 1. Based on the germline V gene, the CDR1 and CDR2 sequences are SNHLY and FYNNEI. About this clone itself: What antigen it recognizes has not been identified. Base qualities are missing; no much larger clone stands one base away.

Collaborating institutions collected whole blood in K2EDTA tubes following their own protocols. For TCRbeta analysis, collaborators shipped samples in one of three forms: frozen whole blood, isolated PBMCs, or DNA extracted from either of those sample types. Material for sequencing was peripheral blood. The V and J segments used are TRBV2 and TRBJ2-7, with a weak D call of TRBD2 (5 bases match). The receptor was derived from a woman older than 75 with acute or convalescent COVID-19. The DNA sequence follows: TGTGCCAGCACGGGCCTCCGGGATCCCGTGGGCGAGCAGTACTTC. It encodes CASTGLRDPVGEQYF.